These 32 T cell receptor beta chains were all obtained from the same sample, sequenced in a study of blood T cell repertoires in COVID-19. Sequencing was performed with immunoSEQ multiplex PCR; in TCRdb, only in-frame clones are kept and a portion is missing. The sample contains about 480,000 clones, roughly 89% of which appear only once. Material: peripheral blood. The source is a man between 18 and 35 years old with COVID-19, enrolled during active disease.

The gene calls are TRBV23-1 and TRBJ2-5; D unresolved. TRBV23-1 is an ORF; its function is uncertain. Trimming took 1 base from V and 6 from J, leaving 6 bases between them. The CDR3 extends over 12 amino acids. CDR3 DNA: TGCGCCAGCAGTCAATTTTTAAAGACCCAGTACTTC. Translation: CASSQFLKTQYF.

This clone was counted only a few times. J is TRBJ1-3 and V is TRBV7-3; no definite D call. Germline CDR1 reads SGHTA; CDR2 reads FQGTGA. The CDR3 spans 13 residues. Trimming took 6 bases from V and 0 from J, leaving 6 bases between them. In DNA form, the CDR3 reads TGTGCCAGCAGTGGGCGCTCTGGAAACACCATATATTTT. Translated: CASSGRSGNTIYF.

CDR3 region: CASSGQGLINEQFF. CDR3 DNA sequence: TGCGCCAGCAGTGGACAGGGATTAATCAATGAGCAGTTCTTC. The V and J genes are TRBV4-1 and TRBJ2-1; 8 bases match TRBD1. Germline V lookup: CDR1 MGHRA, CDR2 YSYEKL. Losses at the gene ends were 6 bases for V and 6 bases for J; bases not matched to a gene: 7. The CDR3 spans 14 residues.

V and J are TRBV18 and TRBJ2-7; 7 nucleotides agree with TRBD1. The germline V gene has CDR1 KGHSH and CDR2 LQKENI. The CDR3 extends over 14 amino acids. Germline trimming cut 1 base from V and 7 bases from J; bases unmatched to any gene: 7. DNA of the CDR3: TGTGCCAGCTCACCACTCGACAGGGTGGGGGAGCAGTACTTC. Translation: CASSPLDRVGEQYF.

The chain has TRBV18 and TRBJ1-2; weak D call: TRBD1 (5 bases). The V end was cut by 0 bases, the J end by 3 bases, with 11 bases between. The CDR3 totals 15 residues. Germline CDR1 KGHSH, CDR2 LQKENI. CDR3 in DNA: TGTGCCAGCTCACCACCGGGGGGGTACGACTATGGCTACACCTTC. Amino acids: CASSPPGGYDYGYTF.

V is TRBV18 and J is TRBJ2-1, with no clear D. The CDR3 length is 14 residues. Trimming stripped 5 bases from V and 0 bases from J, with 8 bases between. The germline gives CDR1 KGHSH, CDR2 LQKENI. The CDR3 coding sequence is TGTGCCAGCTCAGGCCTCAGCTCCTACAATGAGCAGTTCTTC. It encodes CASSGLSSYNEQFF.

The chain has TRBV19 and TRBJ1-1, with TRBD1 matching 9 bases. This CDR3 is 15 amino acids long. The trim removed 3 bases at V and 1 base at J, leaving 3 bases unmatched. Germline V gene lookup returns CDR1 LNHDA and CDR2 SQIVND (reference sequence). The CDR3 sequence is CASSMGTGRNTEAFF. The CDR3, as DNA: TGTGCCAGTAGTATGGGGACAGGGAGGAACACTGAAGCTTTCTTT.

J is TRBJ2-5 and V is TRBV5-1, with D maybe TRBD1 (5 bases). V shed 3 bases and J shed 4 bases, with 10 bases lying between them. The CDR3 totals 13 residues. Germline V gene data show CDR1 as SGHRS and CDR2 as YFSETQ. CDR3 nucleotides: TGCGCCAGCAGCTCCCAGGGTGGAGAGACCCAGTACTTC. This sequence encodes CASSSQGGETQYF.

A note on this clone: This CDR3 is also generated by other DNA sequences in the sample. This sequence joins TRBV7-2 and TRBJ1-5; D possibly corresponds to TRBD1 (6 bases). V shed 1 base and J shed 2 bases, with 9 bases lying between them. CDR1 and CDR2 (germline): SGHTA, FQGNSA. This CDR3 spans 15 amino acids. CDR3 sequence (DNA): TGTGCCAGCAGCTTAGTGGGGGCTGGCAATCAGCCCCAGCATTTT. It translates to CASSLVGAGNQPQHF.

The chain joins TRBV12-5 to TRBJ2-1, with 8 bases aligning to TRBD2. The CDR3 spans 17 residues. Looked up from germline, CDR1 is LGHNT and CDR2 is FRNRAP. Unmatched junction bases numbered 13, after V lost 5 bases and J lost 4 bases. This CDR3 reads CASGLQQTSGQYNEQFF. The CDR3 DNA sequence: TGTGCTAGTGGTCTCCAACAAACTAGCGGACAATACAATGAGCAGTTCTTC.

The J gene is TRBJ2-1, the V gene TRBV6-5; 11 bases are a match to TRBD2. This CDR3 has 15 amino acids. Germline loops: CDR1 MNHEY, CDR2 SVGAGI. V dropped 6 bases and J dropped 9; count of bases not matched to a gene: 10. The CDR3, as DNA: TGTGCCAGCAGGATAGCGGGAGGGCCCTTGGGTGAGCAGTTCTTC. It encodes CASRIAGGPLGEQFF.

V usage is TRBV27 and J usage is TRBJ2-6; possible D gene TRBD1, 6 bases. The CDR3 loop spans 18 amino acids. V gave up 1 base and J gave up 0 bases, with 13 bases separating them. Looked up from germline, CDR1 is MNHEY and CDR2 is SMNVEV (reference sequence). CDR3 region: CASSLFRTVSSGANVLTF. The DNA of the CDR3 is TGTGCCAGCAGTTTATTCAGGACAGTTAGCTCTGGGGCCAACGTCCTGACTTTC.

In its sample, this clone was seen once. The J gene is TRBJ2-7, the V gene TRBV10-2, with 8 bases that match TRBD1. Trimming cost V 10 bases and J 3 bases; bases outside gene matches: 14. The germline V gene has CDR1 WSHSY and CDR2 SAAADI. The CDR3 consists of 15 residues. CDR3 residues: CATRGFGTGLYEQYF. The CDR3 nucleotides read TGCGCCACCCGCGGTTTTGGGACAGGCCTCTACGAGCAGTACTTC.

DNA for the CDR3: TGTGCCAGCAGCTTGGCGGGGGTGGGAGGCTACACCTTC. It translates to CASSLAGVGGYTF. The chain links TRBV5-4 to TRBJ1-2; tentative D call: TRBD1 (5 bases). Germline lookup yields CDR1 SGHNT and CDR2 YYREEE (reference sequence). V was pared by 0 bases and J by 8 bases, with 11 bases between. The CDR3 sequence is 13 residues long.

Only one count was recorded for this clone. This chain joins TRBV11-2 and TRBJ2-3, with TRBD1 matching 8 bases. There are 16 residues in the CDR3. The junction had 6 bases not matched to a gene; V was cut back by 2 bases and J by 2 bases. From germline, CDR1 is SGHAT and CDR2 FQNNGV. CDR3: CASSLSGTGYTDTQYF. DNA for the CDR3: TGTGCCAGCAGCTTATCCGGGACAGGTTACACAGATACGCAGTATTTT.

This rearrangement joins TRBV30 to TRBJ2-5, with 7 positions matching TRBD2. With V trimmed by 0 bases and J by 5 bases, 9 bases remained unmatched. Germline V gives CDR1 GTSNPN, CDR2 SVGIG (reference sequence). The CDR3 has 15 residues. The DNA of the CDR3 is TGTGCCTGGAGTGTAGGAGCGGGAACGGGGGAGACCCAGTACTTC. Translation gives CAWSVGAGTGETQYF.

V and J are TRBV25-1 and TRBJ2-7, with TRBD1 matching 9 bases. The CDR3 loop spans 14 amino acids. After removal of 7 bases from V and 3 bases from J, the junction contained 7 bases not matched to a gene. The germline V gene encodes CDR1 MGHDK and CDR2 SYGVNS. CDR3 protein: CASKGTGTSYEQYF. For the CDR3, the DNA is TGTGCCAGCAAAGGGACAGGGACGAGCTACGAGCAGTACTTC.

The chain carries TRBV6-5 and TRBJ1-4; 7 positions match TRBD1. CDR1 is MNHEY and CDR2 is SVGAGI in the germline V gene. The V and J ends lost 5 bases and 8 bases, in that order; junction bases with no gene match: 8. CDR3 size: 14 residues. CDR3 region: CASSQQGWMEKLFF. The CDR3 bases are TGTGCCAGCAGTCAACAGGGGTGGATGGAAAAACTGTTTTTT.

The chain joins TRBV3-1 (or the pseudogene TRBV3-2) to TRBJ2-1; 11 bases are a match to TRBD2. The CDR3 covers 16 residues. The V gene's germline CDR1 is LGHDT and CDR2 YNNKEL (reference sequence). J gave up 2 bases and V 2 bases, and 2 bases lay outside the gene matches. The CDR3 reads CASSQNSGRAYNEQFF. CDR3 coding DNA: TGTGCCAGCAGCCAAAATAGCGGGAGGGCCTACAATGAGCAGTTCTTC.

Turning to this clone: This specimen includes other DNA sequences encoding the same CDR3. The chain links TRBV7-2 to TRBJ2-7; unclear D gene. The CDR3 covers 11 residues. CDR1 is SGHTA and CDR2 is FQGNSA in the germline V gene. The V end was cut by 5 bases, the J end by 2 bases, with 4 bases between. The CDR3 region has the DNA TGTGCCAGCAGCCCGGCCTACGAGCAGTACTTC. Protein: CASSPAYEQYF.

This clone was detected only a few times. The chain employs TRBV18 and TRBJ2-3, with TRBD2 matching 14 bases. Germline V gives CDR1 KGHSH, CDR2 LQKENI. The V segment lost 7 bases and the J segment 5 bases; nucleotides outside the gene matches: 2. The CDR3 is 14 residues long. As DNA, the CDR3 is TGTGCCAGCTTCGGACTAGCGGGGGGAGATACGCAGTATTTT. Its translation is CASFGLAGGDTQYF.

This chain joins TRBV28 and TRBJ1-5; no definite D call. This CDR3 spans 15 amino acids. V was pared by 4 bases and J by 3 bases, with 13 bases between. The germline CDR1 and CDR2 sequences are MDHEN and SYDVKM. CDR3 region: CASSSGEWDNQPQHF. For the CDR3, the DNA is TGTGCCAGCAGTTCCGGGGAATGGGACAATCAGCCCCAGCATTTT.

The genes are TRBV15 and TRBJ2-1; D perhaps matches TRBD2 (6 bases). Germline V gene sequence: CDR1 LNHNV, CDR2 YYDKDF (reference sequence). The CDR3 has 15 residues. Trimming took off 1 base at V and 7 bases at J, with 14 bases between the two ends. In DNA form, the CDR3 reads TGTGCCACCAGCAGAGCGGGAGTACGAGGGAATGAGCAGTTCTTC. It translates to CATSRAGVRGNEQFF.

The sample holds one count of this clone. The chain carries TRBV13 and TRBJ2-7; the match to TRBD1 covers 10 bases. The CDR3 is made up of 15 amino acids. The junction had 8 bases not matched to a gene; V was cut back by 5 bases and J by 4 bases. Germline loops: CDR1 PRHDT, CDR2 FYEKMQ (reference sequence). The CDR3, as DNA: TGTGCCAGCAGCGAATTCCGGGACAGGGGATACGAGCAGTACTTC. Its translation is CASSEFRDRGYEQYF.

The chain has TRBV7-8 and TRBJ1-1; D gene ambiguous. Between the trimmed V and J ends, which lost 0 bases and 5 bases, there was a span of 7 bases. This CDR3 region has 13 residues. Germline V gene data show CDR1 as SGHVS and CDR2 as FQNEAQ. The chain's CDR3 is CASSLAPRTEAFF. The CDR3 nucleotides are TGTGCCAGCAGCTTAGCCCCGAGGACTGAAGCTTTCTTT.

The chain joins TRBV4-2 to TRBJ2-1; D not certain. Trimming cost V 1 base and J 3 bases, with 19 bases left between them. The CDR3 consists of 18 residues. Per germline, CDR1 LGHNA and CDR2 YNFKEQ. Here the CDR3 DNA reads TGTGCCAGCAGCCAAGGTTTAGCACTCCCGATTGTCTACAATGAGCAGTTCTTC. Its translation: CASSQGLALPIVYNEQFF.

This chain joins TRBV29-1 and TRBJ2-2; 7 positions agree with TRBD1. V was clipped by 4 bases and J by 4 bases; unmatched bases: 3. The germline V gene has CDR1 SQVTM and CDR2 ANQGSEA. The CDR3 has 13 amino acids. This CDR3 is CSVVQGITGELFF. The CDR3 DNA reads TGCAGCGTTGTACAGGGGATCACCGGGGAGCTGTTTTTT.

The J gene is TRBJ2-7, the V gene TRBV6-2 or TRBV6-3; 9 bases are a match to TRBD1. The CDR3 spans 19 residues. Germline V gene data show CDR1 as MNHEY and CDR2 as SVGEGT. V was clipped by 3 bases and J by 0 bases; unmatched bases: 15. The CDR3 here is CASSYLDRGLKEFSYEQYF. CDR3 nucleotides: TGTGCCAGCAGTTATCTAGACAGGGGGTTAAAGGAGTTCTCCTACGAGCAGTACTTC.

The rearrangement joins TRBV25-1 to TRBJ2-7, with 12 bases aligning to TRBD1. Germline assignment: CDR1 MGHDK and CDR2 SYGVNS. V was clipped by 3 bases and J by 5 bases; unmatched bases: 8. The CDR3 is made up of 16 amino acids. The CDR3 loop is CASSDPLGTGGDEQYF. The CDR3 nucleotides read TGTGCCAGCAGTGACCCTCTAGGGACAGGGGGCGACGAGCAGTACTTC.

This rearrangement joins TRBV7-8 to TRBJ1-4; no reliable D call. V lost 1 base to trimming and J lost 7 bases, with 13 bases between them. The CDR3 is 15 residues long. Germline loops: CDR1 SGHVS, CDR2 FQNEAQ. CDR3 sequence: CASSLGPGLREKLFF. The DNA for the CDR3 is TGTGCCAGCAGCTTAGGTCCGGGGTTGCGTGAAAAACTGTTTTTT.

This clone has only one observation. The rearrangement uses TRBV24-1 and TRBJ2-1; 10 nucleotides line up with TRBD2. The CDR3 loop spans 16 amino acids. Germline V gene lookup returns CDR1 KGHDR and CDR2 SFDVKD. V lost 9 bases to trimming and J lost 4 bases; unmatched junction nucleotides: 11. The DNA of the CDR3 is TGTGCCACCGAGGGGCGGGGAGCGGGAGGGTACAATGAGCAGTTCTTC. Translated, it gives CATEGRGAGGYNEQFF.

This sequence joins TRBV9 and TRBJ2-2, with D possibly matching TRBD2 (6 bases). This CDR3 contains 17 residues. Germline lookup yields CDR1 SGDLS and CDR2 YYNGEE. V was clipped by 4 bases and J by 0 bases, with 16 bases between them. The CDR3 DNA follows: TGTGCCAGCAGCCACACCCCCGGGACTGCGAACACCGGGGAGCTGTTTTTT. Translation gives CASSHTPGTANTGELFF.